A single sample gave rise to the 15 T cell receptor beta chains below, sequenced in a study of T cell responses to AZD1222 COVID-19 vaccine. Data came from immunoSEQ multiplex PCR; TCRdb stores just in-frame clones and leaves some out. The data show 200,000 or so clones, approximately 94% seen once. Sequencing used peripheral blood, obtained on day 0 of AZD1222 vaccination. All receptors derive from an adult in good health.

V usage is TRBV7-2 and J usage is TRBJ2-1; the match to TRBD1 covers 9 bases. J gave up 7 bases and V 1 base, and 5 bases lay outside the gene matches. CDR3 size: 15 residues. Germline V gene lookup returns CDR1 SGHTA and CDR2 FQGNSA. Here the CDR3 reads CASSLVWDRVNEQFF. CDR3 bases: TGTGCCAGCAGCTTAGTTTGGGACAGGGTGAATGAGCAGTTCTTC.

The CDR3 bases are TGTGCCACCAGCAGAGACGGTTCACCCCTCCACTTT. Translation: CATSRDGSPLHF. The chain is built from TRBV15 and TRBJ1-6; no reliable D call. The germline CDR1 and CDR2 sequences are LNHNV and YYDKDF (reference sequence). V lost 0 bases and J 9 bases, leaving 3 bases between the germline ends. The CDR3 spans 12 residues.

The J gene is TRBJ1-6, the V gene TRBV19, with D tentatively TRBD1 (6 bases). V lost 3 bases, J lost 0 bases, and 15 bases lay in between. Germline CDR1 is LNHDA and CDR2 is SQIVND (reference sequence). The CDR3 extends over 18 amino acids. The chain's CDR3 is CASSIFGQTSSYNSPLHF. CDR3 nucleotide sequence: TGTGCCAGTAGTATCTTCGGACAGACGAGCTCCTATAATTCACCCCTCCACTTT.

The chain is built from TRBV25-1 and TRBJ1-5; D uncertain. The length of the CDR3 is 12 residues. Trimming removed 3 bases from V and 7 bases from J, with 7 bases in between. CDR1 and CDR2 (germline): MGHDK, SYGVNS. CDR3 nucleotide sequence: TGTGCCAGCAGTGATAGCGGCCAGCCCCAGCATTTT. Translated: CASSDSGQPQHF. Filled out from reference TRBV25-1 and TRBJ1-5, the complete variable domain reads EADIYQTPRYLVIGTGKKITLECSQTMGHDKMYWYQQDPGMELHLIHYSYGVNSTEKGDLSSESTVSRIRTEHFPLTLESARPSHTSQYLCASSDSGQPQHFGDGTRLSIL.

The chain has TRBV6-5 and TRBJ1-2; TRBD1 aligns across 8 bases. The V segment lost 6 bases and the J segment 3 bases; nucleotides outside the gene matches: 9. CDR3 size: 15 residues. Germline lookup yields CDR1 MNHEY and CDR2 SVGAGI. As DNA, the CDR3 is TGTGCCAGCAGAAGTCAGGGGGCCGGGTACTATGGCTACACCTTC. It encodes CASRSQGAGYYGYTF.

The chain's CDR3 is CASTLGGAYGYTF. CDR3 in DNA: TGTGCCAGCACCCTGGGGGGCGCTTATGGCTACACCTTC. The chain joins TRBV28 to TRBJ1-2; a weak D match, TRBD1 (6 bases). The V end was cut by 7 bases, the J end by 5 bases, with 14 bases between. The CDR3 is 13 amino acids. The V gene's germline CDR1 is MDHEN and CDR2 SYDVKM.

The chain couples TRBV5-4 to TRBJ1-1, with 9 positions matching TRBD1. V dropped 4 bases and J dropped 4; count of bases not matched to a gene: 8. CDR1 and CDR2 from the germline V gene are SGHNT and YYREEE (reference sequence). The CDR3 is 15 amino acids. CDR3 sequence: CASSTSQGARTEAFF. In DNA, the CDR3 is TGTGCCAGCAGCACCTCACAGGGGGCGCGCACTGAAGCTTTCTTT.

This CDR3 reads CASSEFFRASSGDTQYF. The DNA for the CDR3 is TGTGCCAGCAGTGAATTTTTTCGGGCTAGCTCCGGAGATACGCAGTATTTT. The J gene is TRBJ2-3, the V gene TRBV6-1; D perhaps matches TRBD2 (5 bases). Germline values: CDR1 MNHNS, CDR2 SASEGT. The CDR3 is 17 amino acids. Trimming left V 2 bases short and J 5 bases short, with 20 bases between.

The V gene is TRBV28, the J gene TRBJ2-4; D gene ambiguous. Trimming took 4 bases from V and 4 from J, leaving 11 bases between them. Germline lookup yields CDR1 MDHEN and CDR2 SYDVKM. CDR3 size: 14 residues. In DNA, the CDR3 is TGTGCCAGCAGTTCAACTGGGCTTAAAAACATTCAGTACTTC. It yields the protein CASSSTGLKNIQYF.

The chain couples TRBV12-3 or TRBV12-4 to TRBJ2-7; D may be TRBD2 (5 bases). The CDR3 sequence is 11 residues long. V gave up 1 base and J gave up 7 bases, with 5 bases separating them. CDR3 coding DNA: TGTGCCAGCAGTTTAGGAGGGGAGCAGTACTTC. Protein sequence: CASSLGGEQYF.

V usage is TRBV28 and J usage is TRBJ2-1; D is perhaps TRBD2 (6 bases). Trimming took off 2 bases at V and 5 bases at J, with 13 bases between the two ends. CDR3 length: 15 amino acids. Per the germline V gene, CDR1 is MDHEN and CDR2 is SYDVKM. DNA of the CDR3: TGTGCCAGCAGTTTACCCCCTAGCGTACACAATGAGCAGTTCTTC. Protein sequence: CASSLPPSVHNEQFF.

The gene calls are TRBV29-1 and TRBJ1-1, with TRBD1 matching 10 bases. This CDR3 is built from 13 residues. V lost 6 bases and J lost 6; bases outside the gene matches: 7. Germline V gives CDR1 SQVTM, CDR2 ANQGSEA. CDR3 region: CSVAKTGGSEAFF. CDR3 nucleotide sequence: TGCAGCGTCGCTAAGACAGGGGGCTCTGAAGCTTTCTTT.

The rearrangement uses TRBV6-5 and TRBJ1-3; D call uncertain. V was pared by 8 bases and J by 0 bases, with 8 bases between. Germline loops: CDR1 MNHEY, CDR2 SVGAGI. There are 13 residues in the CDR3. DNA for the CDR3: TGTGCCAGCCTCGCAGGCTCTGGAAACACCATATATTTT. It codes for CASLAGSGNTIYF.

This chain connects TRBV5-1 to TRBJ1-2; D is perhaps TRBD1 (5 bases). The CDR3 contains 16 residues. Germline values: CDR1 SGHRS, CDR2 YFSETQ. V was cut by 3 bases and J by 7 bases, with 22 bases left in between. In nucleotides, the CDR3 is TGCGCCAGCAGCTATCGGGACGCGGGGAACCTATCTGGCTACACCTTC. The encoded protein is CASSYRDAGNLSGYTF.

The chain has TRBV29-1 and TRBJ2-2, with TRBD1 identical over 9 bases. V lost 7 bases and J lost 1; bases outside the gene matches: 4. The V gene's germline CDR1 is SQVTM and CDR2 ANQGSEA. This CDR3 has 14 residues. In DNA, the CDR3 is TGCAGCGCTCGACAGGGGGGGAACACCGGGGAGCTGTTTTTT. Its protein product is CSARQGGNTGELFF.